This T cell receptor beta chain originates from a study of T cells expressing NK-cell markers. Study-level background: Sorted CD3+CD56+NKG2C+, CD3+CD56+NKG2C- and CD3+CD56-NKG2C+ T cells supplied TCR beta repertoires.

Scientists made TCR beta cDNA using 5'RACE template switching with UMIs. TCRdb reprocessed the 5' RACE reads; each CDR3 protein has one entry and no DNA is given. The table gives roughly 160,000 distinct CDR3 sequences; the top ten clones make up 20% to 25% of it. This TCR derives from a man between 18 and 69 years old in good health. Source material: blood T cells: a sorted CD56 or NKG2C T cell subset, CD4+ or CD8+ T cells, or bulk PBMC T cells (not recorded which).

The CDR3 region is CASSYLVDRYEQYF. The chain is built from TRBV6-5 and TRBJ2-7. The CDR3 is made up of 14 amino acids. In germline, CDR1 is MNHEY, CDR2 SVGAGI.